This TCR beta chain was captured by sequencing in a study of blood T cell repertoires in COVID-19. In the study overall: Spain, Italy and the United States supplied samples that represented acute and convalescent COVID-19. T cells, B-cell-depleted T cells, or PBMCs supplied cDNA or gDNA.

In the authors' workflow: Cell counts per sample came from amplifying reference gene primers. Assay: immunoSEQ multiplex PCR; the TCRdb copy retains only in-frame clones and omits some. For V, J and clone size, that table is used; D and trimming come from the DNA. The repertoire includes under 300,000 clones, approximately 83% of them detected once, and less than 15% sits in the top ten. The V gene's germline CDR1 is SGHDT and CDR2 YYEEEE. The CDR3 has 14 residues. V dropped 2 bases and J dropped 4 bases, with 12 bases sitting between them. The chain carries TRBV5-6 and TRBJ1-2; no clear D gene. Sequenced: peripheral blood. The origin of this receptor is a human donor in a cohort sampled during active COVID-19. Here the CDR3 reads CASSLSVQVYGYTF. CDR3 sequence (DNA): TGTGCCAGCAGCTTATCCGTACAAGTCTATGGCTACACCTTC. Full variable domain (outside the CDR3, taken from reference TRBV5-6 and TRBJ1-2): DAGVTQSPTHLIKTRGQQVTLRCSPKSGHDTVSWYQQALGQGPQFIFQYYEEEERQRGNFPDRFSGHQFPNYSSELNVNALLLGDSALYLCASSLSVQVYGYTFGSGTRLTVV.